This TCR beta chain was obtained from a study of T cell repertoires in cytomegalovirus infection. Looking at the study overall: A matching HLA type, together with CMV infection, was signaled by public TCR beta signatures. Study-wide results and limits: Based on cumulative public TCR beta family frequency, carriers of CMV plus the relevant HLA were identified. Across the ex vivo response, the dominant clonotypes were HLA-C-restricted CMV-specific TCR beta clonotypes.

Germline-derived CDR1 and CDR2 are MNHEY and SMNVEV (reference sequence). V dropped 2 bases and J dropped 3 bases, with 11 bases sitting between them. This CDR3 contains 14 residues. This clonotype showed up just a few times. Its antigen is currently unknown. One entry per CDR3 protein results from TCRdb running MiXCR on the reads. Here the sample spans about 490,000 distinct CDR3 sequences, approximately 16% being singletons. V is TRBV27 and J is TRBJ2-7; a weak D match, TRBD2 (5 bases). Sequencing was performed on CD8+ T cells from PBMCs. The receptor's source is a human donor in good health (CMV status not recorded). Some clones in this sample may be carry-over from other donors' samples. Here the CDR3 reads CASSLGGWGYEQYF. CDR3 DNA sequence: TGTGCCAGCAGTTTAGGAGGTTGGGGCTACGAGCAGTACTTC.